The 15 T cell receptor beta chains given below trace back to one sample, sequenced in a study of cytomegalovirus exposure and HLA in healthy donors. The PCR used 60 Vbeta and 13 Jbeta primers. Clones were read by immunoSEQ multiplex PCR, and TCRdb kept only the in-frame ones, dropping some. The table has about 200,000 clones, 86% seen once. The sequenced sample consisted of PBMCs. The receptors come from a woman aged 25 to 39 in good health and CMV-seronegative.

The chain joins TRBV11-1 to TRBJ1-1, with D possibly being TRBD1 (6 bases). The CDR3 is 13 amino acids. Germline assignment: CDR1 SGHAT and CDR2 FQDESV (reference sequence). V was shortened by 0 bases and J by 4 bases, with 6 bases between the two germline ends. The CDR3 DNA follows: TGTGCCAGCAGCTTAGCAGGGGGCACTGAAGCTTTCTTT. This encodes CASSLAGGTEAFF.

This clone was seen only once. A junction end diverges from the germline sequence, so it may reflect a read error. This sequence joins TRBV7-9 and TRBJ2-3; tentative D call: TRBD2 (6 bases). The CDR3 runs to 14 residues. Germline lookup yields CDR1 SEHNR and CDR2 FQNEAQ (reference sequence). The CDR3 region has the DNA TGTTCCAGCAGCTTTCCGGGAGACACAGATACGCAGTATTTT. It translates to CSSSFPGDTDTQYF.

The chain employs TRBV4-1 and TRBJ2-7; D remains unclear. CDR3 length: 16 amino acids. Trimming cost V 1 base and J 2 bases, with 15 bases left between them. Per the germline V gene, CDR1 is MGHRA and CDR2 is YSYEKL. CDR3 in amino acids: CASSQASTNRPYEQYF. The CDR3 nucleotides are TGCGCCAGCAGCCAAGCCTCCACCAACAGACCCTACGAGCAGTACTTC.

V gene TRBV5-5 combines with J gene TRBJ1-1; D is unresolved. The CDR3 spans 13 residues. Deletions cut 0 bases from V and 1 base from J, with 4 bases between. In germline, CDR1 is SGHKS, CDR2 YYEKEE (reference sequence). The CDR3 sequence is CASSLAGNTEAFF. CDR3 nucleotide sequence: TGTGCCAGCAGCTTGGCAGGGAACACTGAAGCTTTCTTT.

The rearrangement uses TRBV18 and TRBJ1-2, with no clear D. The CDR3 is 13 residues long. Germline lookup yields CDR1 KGHSH and CDR2 LQKENI. Trimming left V 3 bases short and J 2 bases short, with 7 bases between. The CDR3 sequence: CASSPERNYGYTF. In nucleotides, the CDR3 is TGTGCCAGCTCACCGGAGAGAAACTATGGCTACACCTTC.

V is TRBV5-1 and J is TRBJ2-3; TRBD2 matches at 14 bases. The CDR3 sequence is 16 residues long. Germline CDR1 SGHRS, CDR2 YFSETQ. Trimming at V came to 4 bases and at J to 2 bases, leaving 3 bases not matched to a gene. This CDR3 is CASSEGLAGDTDTQYF. In DNA, the CDR3 is TGCGCCAGCAGCGAGGGACTAGCGGGGGACACAGATACGCAGTATTTT.

The chain links TRBV28 to TRBJ2-7; tentatively, D is TRBD1 (6 bases). CDR1 is MDHEN, CDR2 SYDVKM, per germline. V was cut by 4 bases and J by 3 bases, with 13 bases left in between. The CDR3 runs 14 residues. The CDR3 loop reads CASSSTGTRYEQYF. CDR3 sequence (DNA): TGTGCCAGCAGTTCAACCGGGACACGCTACGAGCAGTACTTC.

The chain has TRBV19 and TRBJ1-2; D remains unclear. In germline, CDR1 is LNHDA, CDR2 SQIVND (reference sequence). The CDR3 runs to 12 residues. V lost 5 bases and J 8 bases, leaving 12 bases between the germline ends. The CDR3 here is CASSLAAEGYTF. In DNA, the CDR3 is TGTGCCAGTAGTTTGGCAGCGGAAGGCTACACCTTC.

This chain links TRBV5-6 with TRBJ2-2, with TRBD1 matching over 8 bases. The germline gives CDR1 SGHDT, CDR2 YYEEEE. There are 15 residues in the CDR3. V was pared by 3 bases and J by 5 bases, with 6 bases of the junction left unmatched. CDR3 nucleotides: TGTGCCAGCAGCTCCGGGACAGGCAGTACCGGGGAGCTGTTTTTT. Protein: CASSSGTGSTGELFF.

A single count supports this clone. CDR3 loop: CASSPLGTGPSRNYGYTF. The CDR3 coding sequence is TGTGCCAGCTCACCATTGGGGACAGGCCCTAGTCGTAACTATGGCTACACCTTC. This chain connects TRBV18 to TRBJ1-2, with 8 positions matching TRBD1. In germline, CDR1 is KGHSH, CDR2 LQKENI. The CDR3 is 18 amino acids. V shed 2 bases, J shed 1 base, and the junction held 12 bases outside the gene matches.

DNA for the CDR3: TGCGCCAGCAGCTTCGGGACTAGCGGGGGGGCGGGAGAGCAGTTCTTC. Amino acids: CASSFGTSGGAGEQFF. This chain uses TRBV5-1 with TRBJ2-1, with TRBD2 matching 16 bases. V shed 2 bases and J 10 bases; nucleotides not matched to a gene: 6. The CDR3 loop spans 16 amino acids. Germline CDR1 and CDR2: SGHRS and YFSETQ.

The chain has TRBV6-1 and TRBJ2-5, with TRBD1 matching over 8 bases. CDR1 MNHNS and CDR2 SASEGT come from the germline V gene. The CDR3 runs 14 residues. Trimming cost V 6 bases and J 1 base; bases outside gene matches: 4. The CDR3 protein is CASRIDRGQETQYF. DNA for the CDR3: TGTGCCAGCAGGATCGACAGGGGCCAAGAGACCCAGTACTTC.

The rearrangement links TRBV7-3 to TRBJ2-3; D gene ambiguous. Germline CDR1 and CDR2: SGHTA and FQGTGA. CDR3 length: 14 residues. Trimming cost V 4 bases and J 4 bases, with 12 bases left between them. CDR3 protein: CASSSRGVADTQYF. The CDR3 nucleotides read TGTGCCAGCAGCTCCCGTGGAGTAGCAGATACGCAGTATTTT.

The chain employs TRBV30 and TRBJ2-3; a possible D gene is TRBD1 (6 bases). V was pared by 3 bases and J by 6 bases, with 13 bases between. CDR1 is GTSNPN and CDR2 is SVGIG in the germline V gene (reference sequence). The CDR3 is 13 amino acids. The DNA for the CDR3 is TGTGCCTGGAGGACAGGATTACGGGATACGCAGTATTTT. Translated: CAWRTGLRDTQYF.

The chain recombines TRBV11-3 with TRBJ2-1; D not certain. Per the germline V gene, CDR1 is SGHNT and CDR2 is YENEEA. The germline V and J ends were trimmed by 1 base and 6 bases, with 7 bases remaining between them. The CDR3 totals 13 residues. The CDR3 protein is CASSLGALNEQFF. Written as DNA, the CDR3 is TGTGCCAGCAGCTTAGGTGCGCTCAATGAGCAGTTCTTC.